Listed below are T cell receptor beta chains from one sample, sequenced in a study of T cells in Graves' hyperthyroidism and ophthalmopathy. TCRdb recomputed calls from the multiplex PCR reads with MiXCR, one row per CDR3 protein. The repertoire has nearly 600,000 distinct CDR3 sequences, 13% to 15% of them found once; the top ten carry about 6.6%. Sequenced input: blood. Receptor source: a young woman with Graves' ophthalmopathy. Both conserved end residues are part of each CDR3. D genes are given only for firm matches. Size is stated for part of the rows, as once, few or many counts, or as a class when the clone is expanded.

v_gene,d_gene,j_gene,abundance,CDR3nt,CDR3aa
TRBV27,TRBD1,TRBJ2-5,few,TGTGCCAGCAGTTTAGGGACAGTTACGGAGGCCCAGTACTTC,CASSLGTVTEAQYF
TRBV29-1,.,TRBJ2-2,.,TGCTCGGGCCAGTTAAAGAACACCGGGGAGCTGTTTTTT,CSGQLKNTGELFF
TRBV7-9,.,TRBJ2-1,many,TGTGCCAGCAGCTTAGTAAGTAGCGGAACTACTGAGCAGTTCTTC,CASSLVSSGTTEQFF
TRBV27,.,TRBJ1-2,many,TGTGCCAGCAGTATCTCCAGAGGCCCCAACTATGGCTACACCTTC,CASSISRGPNYGYTF
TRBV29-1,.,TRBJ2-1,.,TGCAGCGTTGCAGGAGGCAGGTACAATGAGCAGTTCTTC,CSVAGGRYNEQFF
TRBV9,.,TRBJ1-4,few,TGTGCCAGCAGCGTAGGGTGGTCAACTAATGAAAAACTGTTTTTT,CASSVGWSTNEKLFF
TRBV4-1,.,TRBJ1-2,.,TGCGCCAGCAGTCCGATAACGACACTTGAAGGCTATGGCTACACCTTC,CASSPITTLEGYGYTF
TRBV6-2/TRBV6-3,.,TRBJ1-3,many,TGTGCCAGCAGTTATCCCAGGGAAAGCGACACCATATATTTT,CASSYPRESDTIYF
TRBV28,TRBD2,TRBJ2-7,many,TGTGCCAGCAGTTTATTAGGCGGGAGCCACGAGCAGTACTTC,CASSLLGGSHEQYF
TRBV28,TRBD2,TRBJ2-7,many,TGTGCCAGCAGTTGGGGGGGGAATGCGGACCTGGTCTCCTACGAGCAGTACTTC,CASSWGGNADLVSYEQYF
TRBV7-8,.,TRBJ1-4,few,TGTGCCAGCAGCCTCCGGACAGAGGGTATGGGGACTAATGAAAAACTGTTTTTT,CASSLRTEGMGTNEKLFF
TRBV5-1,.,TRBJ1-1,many,TGCGCCAGCAGCTTGGGCCTTTCAAACACTGAAGCTTTCTTT,CASSLGLSNTEAFF
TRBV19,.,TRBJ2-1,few,TGTGCCAGTAGTATAGCCGGAACCTCAGCTATAGCGGATTACAATGAGCAGTTCTTC,CASSIAGTSAIADYNEQFF
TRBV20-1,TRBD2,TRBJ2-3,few,TGCAGTGCTAGGGGTTCTAGCGGGCCCACTACAGATACGCAGTATTTT,CSARGSSGPTTDTQYF
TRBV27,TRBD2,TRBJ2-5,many,TGTGCCAGCAAAACCTTCACTAGCGGCAAGTACCAAGAGACCCAGTACTTC,CASKTFTSGKYQETQYF
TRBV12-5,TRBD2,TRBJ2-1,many,TGTGCTAGTGGTTCCTTCTCCGGGACTAGAAAATACAATGAGCAGTTCTTC,CASGSFSGTRKYNEQFF
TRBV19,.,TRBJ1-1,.,TGTGCCACCGGACAGAGAGGGCTAGAGAACACTGAAGCTTTCTTT,CATGQRGLENTEAFF
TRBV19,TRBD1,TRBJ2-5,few,TGTGCCAGTTCAATGGGACAGGGTTTGACCCAGTACTTC,CASSMGQGLTQYF
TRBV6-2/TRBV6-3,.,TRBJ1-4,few,TGTGCCAGCAGTCCCCATCGACCAGGGACCAATGAAAAACTGTTTTTT,CASSPHRPGTNEKLFF
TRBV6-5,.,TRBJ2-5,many,TGTGCCAGCAGTTACTCGGGGTCCCCCGTGGGCGAGACCCAGTACTTC,CASSYSGSPVGETQYF
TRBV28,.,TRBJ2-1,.,TGTGCCAGCAGTGTGGGACACCGTAGGAGCTCCTACAATGAGCAGTTCTTC,CASSVGHRRSSYNEQFF
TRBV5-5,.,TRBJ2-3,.,TGTGCCAGCAGCTTGGGCCCAGTTATCATCACAGATACGCAGTATTTT,CASSLGPVIITDTQYF
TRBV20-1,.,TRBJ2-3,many,TGCAGTGCTAGCGTGACTGGAGATACGCAGTATTTT,CSASVTGDTQYF
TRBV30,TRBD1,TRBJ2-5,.,TGTGCCTGGACCCCGGGACAGCACCAAGAGACCCAGTACTTC,CAWTPGQHQETQYF
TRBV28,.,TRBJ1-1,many,TGTGCCAGCCGGGGGGCTGCGAACACTGAAGCTTTCTTT,CASRGAANTEAFF
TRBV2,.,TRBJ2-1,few,TGTGCCAGCAGTGGCCGGGGTTACACAGCGTTTTACAATGAGCAGTTCTTC,CASSGRGYTAFYNEQFF
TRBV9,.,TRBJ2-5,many,TGTGCCAGCAGCCGGGACCAGGGGGGAGAGACCCAGTACTTC,CASSRDQGGETQYF
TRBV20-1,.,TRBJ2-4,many,TGCAGTGCTAGGGACGGGACGGTAAACATTCAGTACTTC,CSARDGTVNIQYF
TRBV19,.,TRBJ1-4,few,TGTGCCAGTAGTGGAGACCGACATACAGTTGCAACTAATGAAAAACTGTTTTTT,CASSGDRHTVATNEKLFF
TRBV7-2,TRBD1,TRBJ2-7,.,TGTGCCAGCAGCTCGGACGGGACAGCCGGGGTCTACGAGCAGTACTTC,CASSSDGTAGVYEQYF
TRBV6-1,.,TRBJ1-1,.,TGTGCCAGCAGTCCCCCTTGGAAAGGAACTGAAGCTTTCTTT,CASSPPWKGTEAFF
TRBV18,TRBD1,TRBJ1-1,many,TGTGCCAGCTCACGACAGGGTAAAACTGAAGCTTTCTTT,CASSRQGKTEAFF
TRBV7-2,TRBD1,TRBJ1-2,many,TGTGCCAGCAGCCCAGAAATGGCCAGGGGGAATGGCTACACCTTC,CASSPEMARGNGYTF
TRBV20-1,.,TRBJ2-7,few,TGCAGTGCTGCCAAAGAGGACGAGCAGTACTTC,CSAAKEDEQYF
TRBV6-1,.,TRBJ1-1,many,TGTGCCATCAGGGACTCCGGAGGAATAAGTGAAGCTTTCTTT,CAIRDSGGISEAFF
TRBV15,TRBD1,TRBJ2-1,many,TGTGCCACCAGCAGAGATAGGGGGCCCTACAATGAGCAGTTCTTC,CATSRDRGPYNEQFF
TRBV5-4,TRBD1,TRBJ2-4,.,TGTGCCAGCAGCACTACAGGGGCGGTTACCAAAAACATTCAGTACTTC,CASSTTGAVTKNIQYF
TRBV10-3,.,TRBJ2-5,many,TGTGCCATCAGTGGGGGCCGGCGCGGAGAGACCCAGTACTTC,CAISGGRRGETQYF
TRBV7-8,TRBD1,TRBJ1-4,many,TGTGCCAGCAGCCCCTCCGGGACAGTAGGGACTAATGAAAAACTGTTTTTT,CASSPSGTVGTNEKLFF
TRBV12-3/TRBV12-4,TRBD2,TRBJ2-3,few,TGTGCCAGCAGCTCTCCGGGACTAGCGGGATTGTCGGATACGCAGTATTTT,CASSSPGLAGLSDTQYF
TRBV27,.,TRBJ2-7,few,TGTGCCAGCACCCCCGCAATCCGGGACACGAGCTCCTACGAGCAGTACTTC,CASTPAIRDTSSYEQYF